This T cell receptor beta chain stems from a study of shared clonotypes between healthy human individuals. Here immunoSEQ multiplex PCR was the method, and the copy in TCRdb shows in-frame clones only, minus some. Of some 2,100,000 clones in the sample, 95% were seen once. Germline assignment: CDR1 KGHSH and CDR2 LQKENI. The length of the CDR3 is 13 residues. Trimming pared 4 bases from V and 3 bases from J, leaving 10 bases between. The sequence was obtained from a young man in good health. Sequencing used naive CD4+ T cells sorted from blood. Subset meaning: CD45RA+ positively selected. The chain recombines TRBV18 with TRBJ2-7; the D call may be TRBD1 or TRBD2 (5 bases each). The CDR3 here is CASSLGTDYEQYF. The CDR3 nucleotides read TGTGCCAGCTCACTCGGGACCGACTACGAGCAGTACTTC.